A single sample is the source of the 26 T cell receptor beta chains below, sequenced in a study of early T cells in non-severe SARS-CoV-2 infection. TCRdb re-analysed the 5' RACE reads in MiXCR, keeping a single row per CDR3 protein. The table records approximately 70,000 distinct CDR3 sequences, about an eighth of them present only once. Sequenced sample: whole blood. Every receptor here comes from an adult who was a healthcare worker with PCR-confirmed SARS-CoV-2 infection or an uninfected control (not recorded which).

This clonotype was seen many times. The chain carries TRBV20-1 and TRBJ2-5; 8 bases are shared with TRBD2. The germline CDR1 and CDR2 sequences are DFQATT and SNEGSKA (reference sequence). The CDR3 covers 14 residues. The junction had 7 bases not matched to a gene; V was cut back by 3 bases and J by 4 bases. The DNA of the CDR3 is TGCAGTGCTAGTTCGGGTAGCGGGACAGAGACCCAGTACTTC. Protein product: CSASSGSGTETQYF.

The table lists this clonotype with many counts. V and J are TRBV3-1 and TRBJ2-7, with D perhaps assigned TRBD1 or TRBD2 (5 bases each). The CDR3 consists of 12 residues. Germline loops: CDR1 LGHDT, CDR2 YNNKEL (reference sequence). Deletions cut 2 bases from V and 6 bases from J, with 8 bases between. Here the CDR3 reads CASSQTGGEQYF. CDR3 DNA sequence: TGTGCCAGCAGCCAAACAGGAGGCGAGCAGTACTTC.

This clonotype has at least ten counts. The chain uses TRBV5-1 and TRBJ2-5, with unresolved D. V was cut by 4 bases and J by 0 bases, with 4 bases left in between. Germline assignment: CDR1 SGHRS and CDR2 YFSETQ. There are 12 residues in the CDR3. CDR3 nucleotide sequence: TGCGCCAGCAGCCCGAACCAAGAGACCCAGTACTTC. Translating it yields CASSPNQETQYF.

This clonotype was seen a few times. This may be a read error: a much more frequent sequence differs by one nucleotide. The rearrangement uses TRBV10-3 and TRBJ1-1; D gene uncertain. Looked up from germline, CDR1 is ENHRY and CDR2 is SYGVKD. V was pared by 4 bases and J by 3 bases, with 6 bases between. This CDR3 region has 12 residues. For the CDR3, the DNA is TGTGCCATCAGTGGGTGGGACACTGAAGCTTTCTTT. Encoded protein: CAISGWDTEAFF.

The gene calls are TRBV29-1 and TRBJ2-3; D gene unclear. Germline V gene data show CDR1 as SQVTM and CDR2 as ANQGSEA. Trimming stripped 6 bases from V and 2 bases from J, with 12 bases between. This CDR3 is built from 13 residues. DNA for the CDR3: TGCAGCGTCGGCCCAGCAGACACAGATACGCAGTATTTT. Translating it yields CSVGPADTDTQYF.

This clonotype was counted many times. CDR3 sequence (DNA): TGCAGTGCTAAGGTCCGGGGTTCCTACGAGCAGTACTTC. Encoded protein: CSAKVRGSYEQYF. The chain employs TRBV20-1 and TRBJ2-7; perhaps TRBD2 as D (5 bases). Trimming took 4 bases from V and 1 from J, leaving 11 bases between them. CDR1 is DFQATT, CDR2 SNEGSKA, per germline (reference sequence). This CDR3 has 13 residues.

This clonotype showed up many times. This chain connects TRBV19 to TRBJ2-1; 13 nucleotides match TRBD2. The CDR3 extends over 15 amino acids. Germline V CDR1 and CDR2: LNHDA, SQIVND (reference sequence). V trimming: 7 bases; J trimming: 9 bases; junction bases outside the gene matches: 9. The DNA of the CDR3 is TGTGCCAGTACTTTACTAGCGGGAGGGCGACTTGAGCAGTTCTTC. Translation gives CASTLLAGGRLEQFF.

This clonotype was counted ten times or more. The chain employs TRBV28 and TRBJ1-1; no clear D gene. V lost 6 bases to trimming and J lost 6 bases, with 14 bases between them. This CDR3 comprises 13 residues. CDR1 is MDHEN and CDR2 is SYDVKM in the germline V gene. The DNA for the CDR3 is TGTGCCAGCAGCCTTTTGAGGGTCCCTGAAGCTTTCTTT. Encoded protein: CASSLLRVPEAFF.

This clonotype was seen more than once but under ten times. CDR3: CASSFTSGGYNEQFF. DNA for the CDR3: TGTGCCAGCAGCTTTACTAGCGGGGGCTACAATGAGCAGTTCTTC. The chain combines TRBV7-9 with TRBJ2-1, with TRBD2 identical over 11 bases. J lost 3 bases, V lost 3 bases, and 1 base had no gene match. This CDR3 has 15 amino acids. Germline assignment: CDR1 SEHNR and CDR2 FQNEAQ (reference sequence).

This clonotype has ten or more counts. This chain joins TRBV7-9 and TRBJ1-2; D not certain. The ends were cut back, 1 base at V and 6 bases at J, with 9 bases in the middle. Germline CDR1 and CDR2: SEHNR and FQNEAQ (reference sequence). The CDR3 has 13 amino acids. The CDR3 DNA is TGTGCCAGCAGCTTAGATGCAGTACATGGCTACACCTTC. Translating it yields CASSLDAVHGYTF.

At least ten counts were recorded for this clonotype. The germline gene is not matched at one end of the junction; a read error may be the cause. The rearrangement uses TRBV12-3 or TRBV12-4 and TRBJ2-3; D is unclear. This CDR3 contains 17 residues. The CDR3 DNA follows: TGTGCCACCAGTGTTGGGTTCGCTGAGCTTAGCACAGATACGCAGTATTTT. Translated: CATSVGFAELSTDTQYF.

V and J are TRBV28 and TRBJ2-2, with a weak D call TRBD2 (6 bases). From germline, CDR1 is MDHEN and CDR2 SYDVKM. V lost 2 bases and J 8 bases, leaving 15 bases between the germline ends. CDR3 size: 15 residues. CDR3 nucleotide sequence: TGTGCCAGCAGTTTAGGGATTGGAGGGAAAGGGGAGCTGTTTTTT. Translating gives CASSLGIGGKGELFF.

This clonotype was seen many times. This chain links TRBV5-1 with TRBJ2-1; 13 bases match TRBD2. Germline V lookup: CDR1 SGHRS, CDR2 YFSETQ. The CDR3 loop spans 15 amino acids. With V trimmed by 0 bases and J by 7 bases, 1 base remained unmatched. As DNA, the CDR3 is TGCGCCAGCAGCTTGGAACTAGCGGGGGGGAATGAGCAGTTCTTC. It encodes CASSLELAGGNEQFF.

This clonotype was seen many times. The chain has TRBV10-3 and TRBJ2-7; D possibly corresponds to TRBD1 (6 bases). CDR3 length equals 14 residues. The germline V gene encodes CDR1 ENHRY and CDR2 SYGVKD. V lost 6 bases and J 1 base, leaving 13 bases between the germline ends. CDR3 residues: CAISFGQSSYEQYF. The CDR3 DNA sequence: TGTGCCATCAGCTTCGGACAGTCATCCTACGAGCAGTACTTC.

This clonotype was seen at least ten times. The chain combines TRBV6-1 with TRBJ2-1; D could derive from TRBD1 or TRBD2 (5 bases each). This CDR3 comprises 13 residues. Trimming removed 11 bases from V and 0 bases from J, with 11 bases in between. Germline V gene lookup returns CDR1 MNHNS and CDR2 SASEGT. This CDR3 is CACEGISYNEQFF. The CDR3, as DNA: TGTGCCTGTGAGGGGATCTCCTACAATGAGCAGTTCTTC.

In its sample, this clonotype was seen many times. V and J are TRBV12-3 or TRBV12-4 and TRBJ2-7; D assignment may be TRBD1 or TRBD2 (5 bases each). Deletions cut 3 bases from V and 0 bases from J, with 12 bases between. This CDR3 region has 15 residues. CDR3 residues: CASSFSGASSYEQYF. CDR3 DNA sequence: TGTGCCAGCAGTTTCTCCGGGGCGAGCTCCTACGAGCAGTACTTC.

There are many counts of this clonotype. V and J are TRBV5-4 and TRBJ1-6; the D is unclear. Germline V CDR1 and CDR2: SGHNT, YYREEE (reference sequence). Between the trimmed V and J ends, which lost 7 bases and 9 bases, there was a span of 11 bases. CDR3 length equals 12 residues. The CDR3 here is CASRTDTSPLHF. In DNA, the CDR3 is TGTGCCAGCCGTACTGACACTTCACCCCTCCACTTT.

This clonotype was counted at least ten times. V is TRBV4-3 and J is TRBJ2-7, with 7 nucleotides matching TRBD2. The CDR3 has 15 amino acids. Losses at the gene ends were 5 bases for V and 2 bases for J; bases not matched to a gene: 9. Germline lookup yields CDR1 LGHNA and CDR2 YSLEER. In DNA, the CDR3 is TGCGCCAGCAGCGAAGCTTCGGGACTAACCTACGAGCAGTACTTC. The encoded protein is CASSEASGLTYEQYF.

This clonotype was detected many times. The V and J genes are TRBV6-5 and TRBJ1-3; D might be TRBD1 (6 bases). V gave up 5 bases and J gave up 2 bases, with 13 bases separating them. This CDR3 is 15 amino acids long. The germline V gene encodes CDR1 MNHEY and CDR2 SVGAGI. The CDR3 loop is CASSNRQGTGNTIYF. CDR3 nucleotide sequence: TGTGCCAGCAGTAATCGTCAGGGGACTGGAAACACCATATATTTT.

As regards this clonotype: A much more abundant neighbour one base away suggests this may be a read error. The V gene is TRBV6-2 or TRBV6-3, the J gene TRBJ2-1, with 7 bases that match TRBD2. The CDR3 runs 14 residues. Germline lookup yields CDR1 MNHEY and CDR2 SVGEGT. The junction had 11 bases not matched to a gene; V was cut back by 5 bases and J by 10 bases. DNA for the CDR3: TGTGCCAGCAGTAGGACTAGAGGGGCCAGGGAGCAGTTCTTC. This encodes CASSRTRGAREQFF.

This clonotype showed up many times. V usage is TRBV29-1 and J usage is TRBJ2-2; no firm D call. V was shortened by 3 bases and J by 3 bases, with 5 bases between the two germline ends. This CDR3 contains 12 residues. The germline CDR1 and CDR2 sequences are SQVTM and ANQGSEA. CDR3 sequence (DNA): TGCAGCGTTGAGACCCACACCGGGGAGCTGTTTTTT. Translation: CSVETHTGELFF.

In this sample, this clonotype turned up many times. This sequence joins TRBV20-1 and TRBJ1-5; 8 nucleotides align to TRBD1. This CDR3 is 15 amino acids long. Germline V CDR1 and CDR2: DFQATT, SNEGSKA (reference sequence). V lost 3 bases and J lost 2; bases outside the gene matches: 6. The CDR3 nucleotides are TGCAGTGCTAGTTCCGGGACAGGTGGCAATCAGCCCCAGCATTTT. It translates to CSASSGTGGNQPQHF.

This clonotype occurred many times. The V call is TRBV29-1, the J call TRBJ2-5; possibly TRBD2 for D (5 bases). Trimming took 4 bases from V and 5 from J, leaving 11 bases between them. From germline, CDR1 is SQVTM and CDR2 ANQGSEA. This CDR3 has 12 amino acids. CDR3 amino acids: CSVGSGMETQYF. The CDR3 DNA follows: TGCAGCGTTGGTTCGGGGATGGAGACCCAGTACTTC.

This clonotype occurred a few times. The chain uses TRBV10-3 and TRBJ2-1, with 10 bases fitting TRBD2. Germline assignment: CDR1 ENHRY and CDR2 SYGVKD. J lost 1 base, V lost 2 bases, and 5 bases had no gene match. The CDR3 length is 17 residues. CDR3 sequence (DNA): TGTGCCATCAGTGAGCCTGTTAGCGGGAGGTCCTACAATGAGCAGTTCTTC. It is translated as CAISEPVSGRSYNEQFF.

This clonotype was observed many times. The chain is built from TRBV19 and TRBJ2-2; no definite D call. Looked up from germline, CDR1 is LNHDA and CDR2 is SQIVND (reference sequence). Trimming cost V 6 bases and J 1 base, with 3 bases left between them. CDR3 length equals 12 residues. In DNA form, the CDR3 reads TGTGCCAGTAGAGAGAACACCGGGGAGCTGTTTTTT. Translation gives CASRENTGELFF. Using reference TRBV19 and TRBJ2-2 for the parts outside the CDR3, the full variable domain is DGGITQSPKYLFRKEGQNVTLSCEQNLNHDAMYWYRQDPGQGLRLIYYSQIVNDFQKGDIAEGYSVSREKKESFPLTVTSAQKNPTAFYLCASRENTGELFFGEGSRLTVL.

This clonotype came up many times. The chain carries TRBV12-3 or TRBV12-4 and TRBJ2-1; D may be TRBD2 (6 bases). This CDR3 is built from 15 residues. The V and J ends lost 5 bases and 5 bases respectively, with 16 bases between them. CDR3 residues: CASSPLRGTDNEQFF. As DNA, the CDR3 is TGTGCCAGCAGTCCGCTTCGGGGGACTGACAATGAGCAGTTCTTC.